The T cell receptor (beta chain) described here comes from a study of early stage breast cancer tumors. Study information: Most invasive tumors, about 75% of the 16, were ER+/PR+/HER2-. Around 10-fold was the mean read coverage per sample. General study results and limits: Compared with adjacent normal breast, tumors showed approximately 2.5-fold denser, more clonal T cells.

V lost 5 bases, J lost 4 bases, and 4 bases stayed unmatched. CDR1 is GTSNPN and CDR2 is SVGIG in the germline V gene (reference sequence). The CDR3 consists of 14 residues. The repertoire was sequenced with immunoSEQ multiplex PCR; TCRdb's copy has only in-frame clones and lacks some. The sample consists of about 69,000 clones, more than 70% of them appearing once. A note on this clone: Its specificity is not known.

The clonotype comes from a person aged 35-50 years with breast cancer. The sample was blood. The rearrangement joins TRBV30 to TRBJ2-2; 10 positions agree with TRBD1. The CDR3 nucleotides are TGTGCCTGGCAGACAGGGGGCTTCACCGGGGAGCTGTTTTTT. This codes for CAWQTGGFTGELFF.